What follows are 13 T cell receptor beta chains derived from one specimen sequenced in a study of Ad26.COV2.S vaccination and SARS-CoV-2 variants. The treatment is: about 20 received Ad26.COV2.S at low or high dose, single or two shots; 5 received placebo; per-sample allocation not given. The investigators took samples on day 63 after the first vaccine or placebo injection. Clones were read by immunoSEQ multiplex PCR, and TCRdb kept only the in-frame ones, dropping some. This table holds some 480,000 clones, roughly 87% found once. The sequences come from peripheral blood, collected in a trial of Ad26.COV2.S vaccine versus placebo. The receptors originated from a person aged 18-60 years who received the Ad26.COV2.S COVID-19 vaccine or a placebo.

The CDR3 sequence: CASSPPSGEGTDTQYF. In nucleotides, the CDR3 is TGTGCCAGCAGCCCTCCCTCTGGAGAGGGTACAGATACGCAGTATTTT. This chain connects TRBV9 to TRBJ2-3, with a tentative D call TRBD2 (5 bases). The CDR3 runs to 16 residues. Germline CDR1 reads SGDLS; CDR2 reads YYNGEE. V was cut by 4 bases and J by 3 bases, with 18 bases left in between.

This clone was picked up a small number of times. The chain has TRBV10-3 and TRBJ1-2; the D gene is possibly TRBD1 (6 bases). Between the trimmed V and J ends, which lost 6 bases and 8 bases, there was a span of 19 bases. CDR3 length equals 14 residues. Germline V CDR1 and CDR2: ENHRY, SYGVKD. CDR3 DNA: TGTGCCATCAGGGGACAAGCCGGGTTGGAGGGCTACACCTTC. Translating it yields CAIRGQAGLEGYTF.

This chain joins TRBV4-2 and TRBJ1-5; TRBD1 is a possible D gene (6 bases). V lost 4 bases and J 2 bases, leaving 15 bases between the germline ends. Per the germline V gene, CDR1 is LGHNA and CDR2 is YNFKEQ. The CDR3 runs to 16 residues. The CDR3 nucleotides read TGTGCCAGCAGCCCGAAGGCGGGGGGCGGCAATCAGCCCCAGCATTTT. This encodes CASSPKAGGGNQPQHF.

The rearrangement joins TRBV4-3 to TRBJ1-5, with D unclear. This CDR3 is 15 amino acids long. Germline V gene sequence: CDR1 LGHNA, CDR2 YSLEER. Trimming took off 0 bases at V and 7 bases at J, with 13 bases between the two ends. The CDR3: CASSQDSGFKQPQHF. The CDR3 DNA reads as TGCGCCAGCAGCCAAGATTCGGGATTCAAGCAGCCCCAGCATTTT.

This chain links TRBV29-1 with TRBJ2-7; 8 bases agree with TRBD2. The V segment lost 3 bases and the J segment 3 bases; nucleotides outside the gene matches: 4. The CDR3 extends over 13 amino acids. CDR1 SQVTM and CDR2 ANQGSEA come from the germline V gene. The CDR3 loop reads CSVDGGRFYEQYF. The DNA of the CDR3 is TGCAGCGTTGACGGCGGGAGGTTCTACGAGCAGTACTTC.

The chain joins TRBV7-2 to TRBJ2-7; 8 bases agree with TRBD1. Germline CDR1 SGHTA, CDR2 FQGNSA. CDR3 length equals 15 residues. J was trimmed by 2 bases and V by 2 bases; bases with no gene match: 5. CDR3 nucleotides: TGTGCCAGCAGCTTAACGCACAGGGGGACCTACGAGCAGTACTTC. It specifies CASSLTHRGTYEQYF.

The chain employs TRBV2 and TRBJ1-2; 7 nucleotides line up with TRBD1. Germline assignment: CDR1 SNHLY and CDR2 FYNNEI. This CDR3 is built from 14 residues. With V trimmed by 5 bases and J by 0 bases, 3 bases remained unmatched. The CDR3 here is CASSRTGANYGYTF. CDR3 in DNA: TGTGCCAGCAGTCGGACAGGAGCTAACTATGGCTACACCTTC.

The chain couples TRBV28 to TRBJ1-4; TRBD1 agrees at 7 bases. This CDR3 spans 15 amino acids. Per the germline V gene, CDR1 is MDHEN and CDR2 is SYDVKM. V gave up 6 bases and J gave up 0 bases; unmatched junction bases: 4. The DNA of the CDR3 is TGTGCCAGCAGCCGTGACAGGGCAACTAATGAAAAACTGTTTTTT. Translated: CASSRDRATNEKLFF.

This clone was recorded once. The J gene is TRBJ2-3, the V gene TRBV6-6; D is undetermined. V was trimmed by 4 bases and J by 2 bases, leaving 7 bases between them. The CDR3 has 13 residues. Germline loops: CDR1 MNHNY, CDR2 SVGAGI (reference sequence). Written as DNA, the CDR3 is TGTGCCAGCAGTTGGCAGATCACAGATACGCAGTATTTT. Amino acids: CASSWQITDTQYF.

The chain carries TRBV5-4 and TRBJ2-1; TRBD1 aligns across 9 bases. V trimming: 0 bases; J trimming: 12 bases; junction bases outside the gene matches: 10. Germline CDR1 is SGHNT and CDR2 is YYREEE (reference sequence). This CDR3 comprises 15 residues. The CDR3 protein is CASSLGGQGFVGQFF. DNA of the CDR3: TGTGCCAGCAGCTTGGGGGGACAGGGTTTTGTGGGGCAGTTCTTC.

This clone was observed a handful of times. This chain uses TRBV9 with TRBJ1-5, with no clear D. The germline gives CDR1 SGDLS, CDR2 YYNGEE. The CDR3 has 14 residues. Trimming stripped 4 bases from V and 3 bases from J, with 11 bases between. The CDR3 DNA is TGTGCCAGCAGCCCCGACGGAATCAATCAGCCCCAGCATTTT. Its translation is CASSPDGINQPQHF.

The sample holds a few counts of this clone. The V gene is TRBV5-1, the J gene TRBJ2-7; D gene uncertain. Germline CDR1 is SGHRS and CDR2 is YFSETQ. The CDR3 consists of 14 residues. The germline V and J ends were trimmed by 0 bases and 1 base, with 8 bases remaining between them. CDR3 DNA sequence: TGCGCCAGCAGCTTGGTCTTTGGGTCCTACGAGCAGTACTTC. Protein product: CASSLVFGSYEQYF.

This chain links TRBV7-2 with TRBJ2-7, with 9 positions matching TRBD2. This CDR3 region has 18 residues. Germline V gene sequence: CDR1 SGHTA, CDR2 FQGNSA. With 3 bases clipped from V and 3 bases from J, the junction kept 15 bases outside the gene matches. The CDR3 reads CASSFSVRGRAQIYEQYF. As DNA, the CDR3 is TGTGCCAGCAGCTTCTCCGTGCGCGGGAGGGCTCAAATCTACGAGCAGTACTTC. Full variable domain (rest looked up from reference TRBV7-2 and TRBJ2-7): GAGVSQSPSNKVTEKGKDVELRCDPISGHTALYWYRQSLGQGLEFLIYFQGNSAPDKSGLPSDRFSAERTGGSVSTLTIQRTQQEDSAVYLCASSFSVRGRAQIYEQYFGPGTRLTVT.